The TCR beta chain under discussion was sequenced for a study of blood T cell repertoires in COVID-19. Study overall: T cells, B-cell-depleted T cells, or PBMCs supplied cDNA or gDNA.

V lost 1 base and J 5 bases, leaving 9 bases between the germline ends. The CDR3 loop spans 13 amino acids. In germline, CDR1 is SGHVS, CDR2 FNYEAQ. Assay used: immunoSEQ multiplex PCR; TCRdb lists only in-frame clones, some missing. Found here are tens of thousands of clones, 79% of them singletons; the top ten hold around a quarter. This TCR was sampled from a man aged 55 to 70 with active or convalescent COVID-19. The chain joins TRBV7-6 to TRBJ2-7; unclear D gene. The specimen sequenced was peripheral blood. The CDR3, as DNA: TGTGCCAGCAGCTTAGGGATCCGGGACGAGCAGTACTTC. Its protein product is CASSLGIRDEQYF.